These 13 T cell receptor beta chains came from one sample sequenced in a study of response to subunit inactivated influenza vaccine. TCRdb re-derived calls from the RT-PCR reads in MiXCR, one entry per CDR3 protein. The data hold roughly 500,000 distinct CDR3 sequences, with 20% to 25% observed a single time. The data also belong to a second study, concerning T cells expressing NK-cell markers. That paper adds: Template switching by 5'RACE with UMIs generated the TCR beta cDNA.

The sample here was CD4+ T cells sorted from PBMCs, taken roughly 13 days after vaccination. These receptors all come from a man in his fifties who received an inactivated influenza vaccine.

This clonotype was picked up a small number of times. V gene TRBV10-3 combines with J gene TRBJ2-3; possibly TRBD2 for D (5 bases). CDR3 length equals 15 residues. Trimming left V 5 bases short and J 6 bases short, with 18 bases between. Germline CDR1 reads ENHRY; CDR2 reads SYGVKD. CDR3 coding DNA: TGTGCCATCAGTAGGGAGAAAGCGCGCGTGGATACGCAGTATTTT. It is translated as CAISREKARVDTQYF.

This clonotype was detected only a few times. As DNA, the CDR3 is TGTGCCAGCAGACCCTTGGGACTAGCCTATCGAGAGACCCAGTACTTC. Its translation is CASRPLGLAYRETQYF. The chain has TRBV6-1 and TRBJ2-5, with TRBD2 identical over 9 bases. Germline values: CDR1 MNHNS, CDR2 SASEGT. Germline trimming cut 6 bases from V and 4 bases from J; bases unmatched to any gene: 12. The CDR3 runs 16 residues.

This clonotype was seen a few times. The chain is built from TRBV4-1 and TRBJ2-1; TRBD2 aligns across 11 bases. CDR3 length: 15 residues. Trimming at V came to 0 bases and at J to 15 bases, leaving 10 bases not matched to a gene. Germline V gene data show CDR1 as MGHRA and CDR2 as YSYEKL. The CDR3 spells CASSQDFASGGTGFF. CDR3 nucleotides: TGCGCCAGCAGCCAAGATTTCGCTAGCGGGGGGACGGGGTTCTTC.

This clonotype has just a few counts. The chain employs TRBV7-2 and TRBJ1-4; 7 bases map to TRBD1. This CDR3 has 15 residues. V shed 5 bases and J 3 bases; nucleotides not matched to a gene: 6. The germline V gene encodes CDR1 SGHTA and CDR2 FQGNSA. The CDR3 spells CASSLGDRPNEKLFF. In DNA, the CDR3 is TGTGCCAGCAGCCTGGGGGACAGACCTAATGAAAAACTGTTTTTT.

CDR3 sequence: CATSARTGTSSYNEQFF. CDR3 DNA: TGTGCCACCAGTGCCCGGACAGGGACAAGCTCCTACAATGAGCAGTTCTTC. The genes are TRBV24-1 and TRBJ2-1, with 8 bases matching TRBD1. This CDR3 region has 17 residues. Germline V gene sequence: CDR1 KGHDR, CDR2 SFDVKD. V lost 5 bases and J lost 0; bases outside the gene matches: 8.

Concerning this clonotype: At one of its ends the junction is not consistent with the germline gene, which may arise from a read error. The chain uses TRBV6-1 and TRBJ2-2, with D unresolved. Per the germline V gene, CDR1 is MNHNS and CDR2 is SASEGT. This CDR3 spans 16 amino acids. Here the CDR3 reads CASSQTRFANAGELFF. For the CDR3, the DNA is TGTGCCAGCAGTCAGACCAGGTTCGCGAACGCCGGGGAGCTGTTTTTT.

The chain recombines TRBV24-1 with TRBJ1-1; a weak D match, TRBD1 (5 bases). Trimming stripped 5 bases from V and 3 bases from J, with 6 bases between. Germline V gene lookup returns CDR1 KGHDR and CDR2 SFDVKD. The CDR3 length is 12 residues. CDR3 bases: TGTGCCACCAGTGGGGGCCACACTGAAGCTTTCTTT. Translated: CATSGGHTEAFF.

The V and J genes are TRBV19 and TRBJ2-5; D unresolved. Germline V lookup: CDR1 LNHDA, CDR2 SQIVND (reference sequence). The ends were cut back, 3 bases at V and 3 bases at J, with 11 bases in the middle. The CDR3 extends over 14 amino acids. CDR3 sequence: CASSIRSAKETQYF. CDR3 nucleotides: TGTGCCAGTAGTATCCGGTCAGCAAAAGAGACCCAGTACTTC.

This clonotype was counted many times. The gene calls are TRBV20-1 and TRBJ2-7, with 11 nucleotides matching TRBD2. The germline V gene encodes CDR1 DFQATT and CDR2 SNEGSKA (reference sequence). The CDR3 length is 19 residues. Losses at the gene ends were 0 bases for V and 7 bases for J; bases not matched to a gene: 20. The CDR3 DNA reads TGCAGTGCTAGAGAGGCCTACTCACGGGGAGGTAGCGGGAGGGGTGAGCAGTACTTC. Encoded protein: CSAREAYSRGGSGRGEQYF.

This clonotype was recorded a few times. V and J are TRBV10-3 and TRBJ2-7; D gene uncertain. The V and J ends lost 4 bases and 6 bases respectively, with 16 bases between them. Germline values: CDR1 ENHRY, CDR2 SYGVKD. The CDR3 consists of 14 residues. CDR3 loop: CAISVDLNILEQYF. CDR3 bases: TGTGCCATCAGTGTCGATTTAAACATCCTCGAGCAGTACTTC.

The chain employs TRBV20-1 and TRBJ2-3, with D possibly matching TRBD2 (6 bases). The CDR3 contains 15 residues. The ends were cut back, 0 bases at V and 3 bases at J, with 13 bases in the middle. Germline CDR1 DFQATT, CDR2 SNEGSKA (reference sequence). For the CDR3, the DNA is TGCAGTGCTAGAGATCCTGTGGGGAGGACAGATACGCAGTATTTT. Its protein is CSARDPVGRTDTQYF.

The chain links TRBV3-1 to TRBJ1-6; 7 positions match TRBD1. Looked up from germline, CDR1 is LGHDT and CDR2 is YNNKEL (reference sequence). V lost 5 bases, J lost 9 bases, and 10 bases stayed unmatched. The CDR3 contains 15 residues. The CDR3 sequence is CASSTGQAVVSPLHF. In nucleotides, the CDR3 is TGTGCCAGCAGCACCGGACAGGCCGTGGTTTCACCCCTCCACTTT. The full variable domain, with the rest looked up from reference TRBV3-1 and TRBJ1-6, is DTAVSQTPKYLVTQMGNDKSIKCEQNLGHDTMYWYKQDSKKFLKIMFSYNNKELIINETVPNRFSPKSPDKAHLNLHINSLELGDSAVYFCASSTGQAVVSPLHFGNGTRLTVT.

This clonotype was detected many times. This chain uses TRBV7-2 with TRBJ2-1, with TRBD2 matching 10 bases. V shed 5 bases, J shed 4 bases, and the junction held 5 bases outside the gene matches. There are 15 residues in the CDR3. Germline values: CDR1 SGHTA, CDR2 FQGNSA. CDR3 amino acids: CASSPASGSYNEQFF. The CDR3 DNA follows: TGTGCCAGCAGCCCCGCTAGCGGGAGTTACAATGAGCAGTTCTTC.